Below, one T cell receptor beta chain is given with its context. The target antigen is unknown. This sample stems from a study of T cell responses to AZD1222 COVID-19 vaccine. The study's findings and limits: It was only a handful of AZD1222 recipients who were seropositive at baseline. In all cases, repertoires were sampled only after the peak T cell response. Two AZD1222 doses significantly raised spike-specific TCR breadth and depth over controls.

The CDR3 is 14 residues long. Germline V gives CDR1 MNHEY, CDR2 SVGAGI. V was pared by 6 bases and J by 1 base, with 12 bases between. The table came from immunoSEQ multiplex PCR; TCRdb's copy has only in-frame clones and leaves some out. The sample includes under 150,000 clones, about 82% of them seen just once. Sequenced material: peripheral blood, taken 28 days after the second dose of the MenACWY control vaccine. The receptor comes from an adult who received the MenACWY meningococcal vaccine as a control. The chain employs TRBV6-5 and TRBJ1-1, with D perhaps matching TRBD1 (5 bases). The CDR3 nucleotides are TGTGCCAGCAGCCGGGGGACGGGGAACACTGAAGCTTTCTTT. It codes for CASSRGTGNTEAFF.